This T cell receptor (beta chain) was documented in a study of T cells after yellow fever vaccination (dated by TCRdb to between 2018 and 2020). Looking at the study overall: Libraries from fractions with low cell numbers were prepared with the SMART-Seq v4 Ultra Low Input RNA kit. Blood samples were taken at several timepoints before and after primary and secondary immunization, and bulk PBMC replicates and cell subsets were isolated. To follow T-cell clones before and after both primary and booster YFV17D yellow fever vaccination, bulk TCR alpha and beta repertoires underwent longitudinal sequencing. Two healthy male donors, one aged 18 to 29 and one aged 30 to 40 years, were included in the cohort. Results and caveats for the whole study, not just this receptor: Computational filtering was needed because FACS-sorted repertoires could contain abundant contaminating clonotypes from the bulk population. Compared with the primary T-cell response, the secondary T-cell response was weaker but faster, peaking on day 5 rather than day 15. A small fraction of clonotypes showed up in both the CD4 and CD8 compartments, probably as a result of convergent recombination. Most clones expanded after primary vaccination were re-detected after the booster (almost 98% of CD4 and about nine tenths of CD8), suggesting broad memory maintenance. Because only a couple of donors were included in the study, the extent to which the findings can be generalized is limited.

Via the germline V gene (reference sequence), CDR1 is GTSNPN and CDR2 SVGIG. The germline V end is reduced by 7 bases and the J end by 0 bases; junction bases left unmatched: 5. Counted from cysteine to phenylalanine, this CDR3 has 13 amino acids. Only the CDR3 region is kept as DNA, spanning 39 bases read in frame from base 1. The sample's treatment or condition label is to be understood as: live attenuated yellow fever vaccine strain. PBMCs were isolated from peripheral blood using a standard Ficoll-Paque protocol. Dynabeads CD4 and CD8 positive selection kits were used to isolate CD4 and CD8 T-cell fractions. TriZol was used to extract RNA from bulk PBMCs, CD4 and CD8 fractions, and dextramer-positive and dextramer-negative fractions. Worth noting for this clonotype: This receptor's antigen is unknown. Base qualities are not recorded, but no much larger clone differs from it by a single base.

The sequencing machine was an Illumina NovaSeq 6000. TCR cDNA was made using 5'RACE template switching, a step that added a universal primer site and unique molecular identifiers. cDNA synthesis was primed from both the TCR alpha and TCR beta constant segments. Libraries were amplified in two PCR steps, with sample barcodes and sequencing adapters added in the second step. Sequencing of the libraries was done on either Illumina HiSeq 2500 (2x100 bp) or NovaSeq (2x150 bp). For the original study's pipeline: Reads were demultiplexed and collapsed into UMI consensus sequences with MIGEC, and V(D)J alignment was performed with MiXCR. Clonotypes responding to the vaccine were identified with edgeR on replicate PBMC samples, with the criteria of FDR below 0.01 and a log2 fold change above 5 up to day 15. CD4 or CD8 identity was assigned to each bulk clonotype according to whether the clonotype was present at higher abundance in the sequenced CD4 repertoire or the sequenced CD8 repertoire. The raw public data were reprocessed by TCRdb itself: fastp quality trimming at Q25, MiXCR clonotype calling, in-frame beta chains only. Here each entry gathers all rows of one CDR3 protein and keeps the most common genes and DNA. The V and J calls were not made by the authors but by TCRdb's processing. The sample contains about 340,000 distinct CDR3 sequences, around an eighth of them found a single time. The ten largest clones represent 2.5% to 4% of the sample.

The sequencing used CD4+ T cells sorted from PBMCs, collected 15 days after the yellow fever booster vaccination. The TCR was taken from a man in his late teens or twenties who received the YFV17D yellow fever vaccine. The chain uses TRBV30 and TRBJ2-5; a stretch of 7 junction bases matches TRBD2. The CDR3 has the sequence CALALANQETQYF. The sequenced DNA is TGTGCCTTGGCACTAGCGAACCAAGAGACCCAGTACTTC. When the CDR3 is completed using the reference TRBV30 and TRBJ2-5 genes on either side, the full variable domain is SQTIHQWPATLVQPVGSPLSLECTVEGTSNPNLYWYRQAAGRGLQLLFYSVGIGQISSEVPQNLSASRPQDRQFILSSKKLLLSDSGFYLCALALANQETQYFGPGTRLLVL.